Presented here are 5 T cell receptor beta chains from one specimen sequenced in a study of CD8+ T cells in alopecia areata. The treatment was: oral pan-JAK inhibitor, 5-10 mg twice daily. Extraction of RNA preceded its reverse transcription into cDNA, which served as the sequencing template. Method: immunoSEQ multiplex PCR; TCRdb's copy keeps in-frame clones and lacks some. Counted here are roughly 60,000 clones, roughly 46% occurring once; the ten biggest clones make up roughly 22%. This specimen was CD8+ T cells sorted from blood, taken at approximately week 39, from a patient treated with tofacitinib. The source is a human donor with alopecia areata.

This clone was counted between two and nine times. The chain links TRBV29-1 to TRBJ2-1; D not resolved. The CDR3 spans 11 residues. Trimming removed 5 bases at V and 5 bases at J, with 7 bases between. Germline values: CDR1 SQVTM, CDR2 ANQGSEA. The CDR3 region is CSVILNNEQFF. The CDR3 DNA follows: TGCAGCGTTATATTAAACAATGAGCAGTTCTTC.

In this sample, this clone turned up once. The rearrangement uses TRBV5-1 and TRBJ1-2; 7 bases are shared with TRBD1. CDR3 size: 12 residues. The V gene end was trimmed by 2 bases and the J gene end by 8 bases; junction bases not matched to a gene: 3. Germline values: CDR1 SGHRS, CDR2 YFSETQ. The CDR3 sequence is CASSLGQEGYTF. The DNA of the CDR3 is TGCGCCAGCAGCTTAGGACAGGAGGGCTACACCTTC.

This chain links TRBV29-1 with TRBJ2-5, with TRBD1 as a possible D gene (6 bases). This CDR3 comprises 14 residues. The germline V gene encodes CDR1 SQVTM and CDR2 ANQGSEA. V was clipped by 3 bases and J by 0 bases, with 11 bases between them. The CDR3: CSVDGQLYQETQYF. The DNA for the CDR3 is TGCAGCGTTGATGGACAGTTGTACCAAGAGACCCAGTACTTC.

V gene TRBV13 combines with J gene TRBJ2-1; 7 nucleotides match TRBD2. Germline CDR1 and CDR2: PRHDT and FYEKMQ (reference sequence). The CDR3 is 14 amino acids. Losses at the gene ends were 5 bases for V and 8 bases for J; bases not matched to a gene: 9. CDR3 in amino acids: CASSLSGAGHEQFF. The DNA for the CDR3 is TGTGCCAGCAGCCTTAGCGGAGCGGGGCATGAGCAGTTCTTC.

On this clone itself: Germline and junction disagree at one end, which may indicate a read error. Additional DNA sequences in this sample encode the identical CDR3. The rearrangement joins TRBV4-1 to TRBJ1-1; D gene unclear. The CDR3 is made up of 13 amino acids. The germline V gene has CDR1 MGHRA and CDR2 YSYEKL. CDR3 protein: CASSQAQNTEAFF. CDR3 sequence (DNA): TGCGCCAGCAGCCAAGCACAGAACACCGAAGCTTTCTTT.